This T cell receptor beta chain originates from a study of beta chain features in type 1 diabetes. Study-wide context: The patients were much like the healthy donors in age, gender and cell yields. Findings and limits, study-wide: Among all four CD4+ subsets, Type 1 diabetes patients had TCRB CDR3s that were moderately but significantly shorter. Over-representation of high TCR-expressing cells was a possible consequence of cDNA sequencing.

Trimming left V 7 bases short and J 0 bases short, with 13 bases between. CDR3 length: 14 amino acids. The germline V gene has CDR1 MDHEN and CDR2 SYDVKM. Concerning this clone: The antigen remains undetermined. The same CDR3 can be traced to other DNA sequences in this sample.

The entirety of the isolated RNA underwent reverse transcription, so expressed TCRB transcripts were sequenced. Clones were sequenced by immunoSEQ multiplex PCR, and TCRdb holds only the in-frame ones, with some missing. The repertoire holds under 45,000 clones, with approximately 51% as singletons. Central memory, naive, regulatory and stem cell-like memory CD4+ cells were sorted by CD45RO/CCR7/CD25/CD127/CD95/CD27. This chain connects TRBV28 to TRBJ2-7; TRBD2 is a possible D gene (6 bases). The receptor's source is a woman under 40 in good health. The sequenced sample was stem cell memory CD4+ T cells from blood. As DNA, the CDR3 is TGTGCCAGCAAAAGTAGCGGAACCTCCTACGAGCAGTACTTC. Protein sequence: CASKSSGTSYEQYF.